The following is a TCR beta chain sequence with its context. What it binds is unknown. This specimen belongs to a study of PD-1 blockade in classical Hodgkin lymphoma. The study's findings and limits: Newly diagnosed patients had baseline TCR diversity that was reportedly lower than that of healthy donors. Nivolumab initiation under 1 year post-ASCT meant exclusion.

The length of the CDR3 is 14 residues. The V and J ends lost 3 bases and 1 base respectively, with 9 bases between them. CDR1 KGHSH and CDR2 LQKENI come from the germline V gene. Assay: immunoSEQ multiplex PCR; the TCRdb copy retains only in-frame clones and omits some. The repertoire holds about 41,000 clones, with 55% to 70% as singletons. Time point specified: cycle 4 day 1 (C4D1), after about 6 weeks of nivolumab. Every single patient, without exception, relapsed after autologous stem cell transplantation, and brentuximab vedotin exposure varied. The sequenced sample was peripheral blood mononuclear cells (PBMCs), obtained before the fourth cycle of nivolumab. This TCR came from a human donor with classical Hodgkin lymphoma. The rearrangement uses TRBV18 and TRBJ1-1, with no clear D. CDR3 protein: CASSPSAGNTEAFF. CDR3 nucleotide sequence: TGTGCCAGCTCACCCTCAGCAGGGAACACTGAAGCTTTCTTT.